This TCR beta chain was sequenced during a study of cytomegalovirus exposure and HLA in healthy donors. Study outcomes and limitations: An apparent linkage of common viral pathogens to several of the most significant clusters emerged in a later analysis.

V lost 4 bases and J lost 8, with 14 bases in between. The CDR3 extends over 13 amino acids. From germline, CDR1 is SGHDN and CDR2 FVKESK. The PCR was carried out with 60 Vbeta primers and 13 Jbeta primers. The data were produced by immunoSEQ multiplex PCR, yet TCRdb's version contains in-frame clones alone and is incomplete. The sample contains 90,000 to 130,000 clones, just under 70% of which appear only once. A few counts support this clone. Its antigen is as yet unknown. Specimen: PBMCs. This TCR was recovered from a man younger than 40 in good health and CMV-seropositive. The rearrangement joins TRBV14 to TRBJ1-2, with a weak D call TRBD1 (5 bases). CDR3: CASSLRRRGGYTF. CDR3 nucleotides: TGTGCCAGCAGCCTACGGAGGAGGGGAGGCTACACCTTC.